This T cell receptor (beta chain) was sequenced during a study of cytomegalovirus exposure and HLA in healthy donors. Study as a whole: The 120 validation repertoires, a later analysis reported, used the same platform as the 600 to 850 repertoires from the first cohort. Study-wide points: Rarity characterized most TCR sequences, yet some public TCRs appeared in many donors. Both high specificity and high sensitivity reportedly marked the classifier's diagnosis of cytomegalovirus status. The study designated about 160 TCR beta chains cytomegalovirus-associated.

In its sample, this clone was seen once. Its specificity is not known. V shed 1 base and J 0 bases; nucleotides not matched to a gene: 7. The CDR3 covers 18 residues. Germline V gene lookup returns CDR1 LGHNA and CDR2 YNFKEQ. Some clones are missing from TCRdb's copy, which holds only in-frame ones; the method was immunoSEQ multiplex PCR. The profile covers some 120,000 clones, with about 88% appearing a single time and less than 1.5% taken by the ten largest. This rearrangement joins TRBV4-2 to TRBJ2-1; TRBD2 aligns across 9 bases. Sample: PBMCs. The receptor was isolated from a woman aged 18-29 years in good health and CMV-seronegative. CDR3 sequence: CASSQAPSGMGSYNEQFF. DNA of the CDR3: TGTGCCAGCAGCCAAGCGCCTAGCGGGATGGGCTCCTACAATGAGCAGTTCTTC.